This entry lists 17 T cell receptor beta chains sequenced from one sample in a study of blood T cells in healthy people across ages. Primers used in a second PCR of about 7 to 12 cycles were a sample-barcoded 5' primer and a J-beta primer mix. TCRdb independently ran MiXCR on the 5' RACE reads; one entry per CDR3 protein. The sample carries 1.4 million or so distinct CDR3 sequences, approximately 42% recorded once. The sample taken for sequencing was blood. The receptors were sampled from a woman aged 18-30 years in good health.

The V call is TRBV12-3 or TRBV12-4, the J call TRBJ2-1, with TRBD2 identical over 11 bases. The CDR3 length is 18 residues. V trimming: 2 bases; J trimming: 5 bases; junction bases outside the gene matches: 11. For the CDR3, the DNA is TGTGCCAGCAGTTTAACTCAAATGCTAGCGGGGGGTCACAATGAGCAGTTCTTC. Translating gives CASSLTQMLAGGHNEQFF.

The rearrangement uses TRBV4-3 and TRBJ2-7, with 8 bases identical to TRBD2. V shed 1 base, J shed 1 base, and the junction held 6 bases outside the gene matches. This CDR3 has 16 amino acids. Per germline, CDR1 LGHNA and CDR2 YSLEER. CDR3: CASSQVGGDNSYEQYF. CDR3 nucleotides: TGCGCCAGCAGCCAAGTCGGGGGGGACAATTCCTACGAGCAGTACTTC.

This chain's CDR3 is CASSNGPQETQYF. The CDR3 DNA reads TGTGCCAGCAGCAACGGACCCCAAGAGACCCAGTACTTC. The chain carries TRBV7-9 and TRBJ2-5; D not resolved. Per the germline V gene, CDR1 is SEHNR and CDR2 is FQNEAQ (reference sequence). This CDR3 contains 13 residues. V lost 5 bases to trimming and J lost 1 base, with 8 bases between them.

The chain couples TRBV4-1 to TRBJ1-4; 8 bases line up with TRBD1. Trimming cost V 3 bases and J 4 bases; bases outside gene matches: 13. The CDR3 has 18 residues. The germline V gene encodes CDR1 MGHRA and CDR2 YSYEKL. CDR3 sequence: CASSQGAGGFLFNEKLFF. The CDR3 DNA reads as TGCGCCAGCAGCCAGGGGGCAGGGGGCTTTCTCTTTAATGAAAAACTGTTTTTT.

Only a few counts were recorded for this clonotype. The chain is built from TRBV4-1 and TRBJ1-1; D call uncertain. The germline V gene has CDR1 MGHRA and CDR2 YSYEKL. V shed 0 bases and J shed 9 bases, with 14 bases lying between them. The CDR3 extends over 14 amino acids. Here the CDR3 DNA reads TGCGCCAGCAGCCAAGATACCTACTTGGGAAAAGCTTTCTTT. This sequence encodes CASSQDTYLGKAFF.

A single count supports this clonotype. The V and J genes are TRBV7-2 and TRBJ2-3; possibly TRBD2 for D (7 bases). The CDR3 runs 14 residues. CDR1 and CDR2 (germline): SGHTA, FQGNSA. Trimming removed 10 bases from V and 4 bases from J, with 18 bases in between. The CDR3 spells CATRQGGGADTQYF. In DNA form, the CDR3 reads TGTGCCACCAGGCAGGGAGGGGGGGCAGATACGCAGTATTTT. Supplemented by reference TRBV7-2 and TRBJ2-3, the full variable domain reads GAGVSQSPSNKVTEKGKDVELRCDPISGHTALYWYRQSLGQGLEFLIYFQGNSAPDKSGLPSDRFSAERTGGSVSTLTIQRTQQEDSAVYLCATRQGGGADTQYFGPGTRLTVL.

Points on this clonotype: Without the conserved terminal phenylalanine or tryptophan, this CDR3 likely stems from a read error. V and J are TRBV10-3 and TRBJ2-1, with 10 bases lining up with TRBD2. The V and J ends lost 2 bases and 9 bases, in that order; junction bases with no gene match: 4. The V gene's germline CDR1 is ENHRY and CDR2 SYGVKD. The CDR3 is made up of 14 amino acids. CDR3 sequence: CAISEASGRGEQFL. DNA of the CDR3: TGTGCCATCAGTGAGGCTAGCGGGAGAGGTGAGCAGTTCTTA.

The J gene is TRBJ2-7, the V gene TRBV7-2, with D hard to call. V was trimmed by 5 bases and J by 4 bases, leaving 18 bases between them. Germline CDR1 and CDR2: SGHTA and FQGNSA. The CDR3 contains 15 residues. The CDR3 is CASSVKGTAGYEQYF. Written as DNA, the CDR3 is TGTGCCAGCAGCGTAAAAGGAACAGCCGGGTACGAGCAGTACTTC.

This clonotype was picked up a small number of times. The V gene is TRBV7-8, the J gene TRBJ1-3; TRBD1 is a possible D gene (5 bases). The CDR3 sequence is 15 residues long. V was clipped by 2 bases and J by 2 bases, with 10 bases between them. Germline CDR1 is SGHVS and CDR2 is FQNEAQ. CDR3 loop: CASSLFQGTGNTIYF. CDR3 nucleotide sequence: TGTGCCAGCAGCTTATTTCAGGGTACTGGAAACACCATATATTTT. The complete variable domain, with remaining parts taken from reference TRBV7-8 and TRBJ1-3, reads GAGVSQSPRYKVAKRGQDVALRCDPISGHVSLFWYQQALGQGPEFLTYFQNEAQLDKSGLPSDRFFAERPEGSVSTLKIQRTQQEDSAVYLCASSLFQGTGNTIYFGEGSWLTVV.

The rearrangement links TRBV11-2 to TRBJ2-5; 7 bases match TRBD1. The J call may be wrong; the DNA end is better matched by TRBJ2-7. The CDR3 sequence is 15 residues long. Germline V gives CDR1 SGHAT, CDR2 FQNNGV. CDR3 residues: CASSLSPDRAYEQYF. The DNA for the CDR3 is TGTGCCAGCAGCTTAAGCCCCGACAGGGCCTACGAGCAGTACTTC.

A word on this clonotype: Given a much more abundant clone one base away, this may be a read error. The CDR3 nucleotides are TGTGCCAGCAGTGAGGCAGCGGGAGGGCCGGGTGAGCAGTACTTC. Protein sequence: CASSEAAGGPGEQYF. This chain links TRBV6-4 with TRBJ2-5; 10 bases match TRBD2. The CDR3 extends over 15 amino acids. J gave up 11 bases and V 3 bases, and 12 bases lay outside the gene matches. Looked up from germline, CDR1 is MRHNA and CDR2 is SNTAGT.

The chain carries TRBV7-8 and TRBJ2-7; 10 nucleotides match TRBD1. The CDR3 is 17 amino acids. Trimming took 1 base from V and 6 from J; bases not matched to a gene: 12. CDR1 and CDR2 (germline): SGHVS, FQNEAQ. The CDR3 spells CASSLVRAGTGAFEQYF. CDR3 nucleotide sequence: TGTGCCAGCAGCTTAGTAAGAGCCGGGACAGGGGCGTTCGAGCAGTACTTC.

This clonotype appeared once. The genes are TRBV4-2 and TRBJ2-7; D might be TRBD1 (5 bases). The germline CDR1 and CDR2 sequences are LGHNA and YNFKEQ. This CDR3 region has 15 residues. Trimming took 4 bases from V and 0 from J, leaving 13 bases between them. The CDR3 loop is CASSPMGLLSYEQYF. The CDR3 DNA sequence: TGTGCCAGCAGCCCCATGGGGCTCCTCTCCTACGAGCAGTACTTC.

This clonotype was seen only a few times. The genes are TRBV20-1 and TRBJ2-5; D unclear. The better agreement between TRBJ2-7 and the DNA end casts doubt on the J call. The CDR3 is made up of 12 amino acids. Per the germline V gene, CDR1 is DFQATT and CDR2 is SNEGSKA (reference sequence). The DNA for the CDR3 is TGCAGTGCCCCCTGGGCGAACTACGAGCAGTACTTC. Translation gives CSAPWANYEQYF.

The V and J genes are TRBV20-1 and TRBJ2-7, with D possibly being TRBD1 (6 bases). The CDR3 contains 16 residues. Trimming cost V 1 base and J 2 bases, with 18 bases left between them. In germline, CDR1 is DFQATT, CDR2 SNEGSKA (reference sequence). The CDR3 here is CSARGSVGAETYEQYF. CDR3 nucleotides: TGCAGTGCTAGAGGCTCCGTGGGGGCCGAGACCTACGAGCAGTACTTC.

This chain uses TRBV12-5 with TRBJ2-3, with 9 nucleotides matching TRBD2. CDR1 and CDR2 from the germline V gene are LGHNT and FRNRAP. V was clipped by 7 bases and J by 5 bases; unmatched bases: 4. This CDR3 contains 13 residues. The CDR3: CASASGTEDTQYF. The DNA for the CDR3 is TGTGCTAGTGCTAGCGGGACGGAAGATACGCAGTATTTT.

The chain is built from TRBV2 and TRBJ2-1; D uncertain. V dropped 6 bases and J dropped 9 bases, with 12 bases sitting between them. The length of the CDR3 is 12 residues. Germline CDR1 is SNHLY and CDR2 is FYNNEI. CDR3 sequence (DNA): TGTGCCAGCAGCCTGTCAGGCAGTGAGCAGTTCTTC. It codes for CASSLSGSEQFF.